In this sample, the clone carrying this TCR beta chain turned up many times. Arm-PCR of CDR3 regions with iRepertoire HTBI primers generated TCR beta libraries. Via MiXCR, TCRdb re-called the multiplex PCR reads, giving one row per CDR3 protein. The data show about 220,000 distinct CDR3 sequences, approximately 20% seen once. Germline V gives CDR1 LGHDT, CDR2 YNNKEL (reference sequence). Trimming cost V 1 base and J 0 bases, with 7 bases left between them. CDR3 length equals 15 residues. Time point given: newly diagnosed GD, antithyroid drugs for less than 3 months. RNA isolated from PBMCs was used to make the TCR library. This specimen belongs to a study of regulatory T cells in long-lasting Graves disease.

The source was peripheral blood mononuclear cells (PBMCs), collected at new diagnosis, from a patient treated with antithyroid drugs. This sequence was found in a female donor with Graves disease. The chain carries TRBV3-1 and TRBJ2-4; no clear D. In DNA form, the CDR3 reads TGTGCCAGCAGCCAAGTCAGGTTAGCCAAAAACATTCAGTACTTC. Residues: CASSQVRLAKNIQYF.